Below are 9 T cell receptor beta chains sequenced from a single sample in a study of blood T cell repertoires in COVID-19. TCRdb's copy holds only in-frame clones and misses some; the assay was immunoSEQ multiplex PCR. The sample records around 100,000 clones, about four fifths being singletons. The specimen sequenced was peripheral blood. The receptors were gathered from a woman of 80 years or more with active or convalescent COVID-19.

The V gene is TRBV24-1, the J gene TRBJ1-1; D unresolved. Germline V gives CDR1 KGHDR, CDR2 SFDVKD. The length of the CDR3 is 12 residues. Trimming stripped 8 bases from V and 5 bases from J, with 11 bases between. Here the CDR3 reads CATKGERTEAFF. CDR3 coding DNA: TGTGCCACCAAGGGAGAAAGAACTGAAGCTTTCTTT.

This clone was detected once. The chain links TRBV24-1 to TRBJ2-5, with 7 bases aligning to TRBD1. Germline CDR1 is KGHDR and CDR2 is SFDVKD. Trimming at V came to 3 bases and at J to 4 bases, leaving 10 bases not matched to a gene. The CDR3 covers 16 residues. Written as DNA, the CDR3 is TGTGCCACCAGTGATCCCCGACAGGGAAACGGAGAGACCCAGTACTTC. Protein sequence: CATSDPRQGNGETQYF.

The chain combines TRBV5-1 with TRBJ2-7; D ambiguous. CDR1 is SGHRS, CDR2 YFSETQ, per germline. Trimming removed 4 bases from V and 4 bases from J, with 9 bases in between. This CDR3 is 12 amino acids long. The CDR3 spells CASSPGLYEQYF. The CDR3 nucleotides read TGCGCCAGCAGCCCCGGGTTATACGAGCAGTACTTC.

The rearrangement uses TRBV7-2 and TRBJ1-6, with TRBD1 as a possible D gene (6 bases). This CDR3 spans 14 amino acids. The germline gives CDR1 SGHTA, CDR2 FQGNSA. Trimming cost V 2 bases and J 9 bases, with 11 bases left between them. The DNA of the CDR3 is TGTGCCAGCAGCTTACTACAGGGCGGTTCACCCCTCCACTTT. Encoded protein: CASSLLQGGSPLHF.

This chain connects TRBV24-1 to TRBJ1-5; D not certain. The CDR3 covers 14 residues. Germline lookup yields CDR1 KGHDR and CDR2 SFDVKD. V gave up 7 bases and J gave up 0 bases, with 9 bases separating them. CDR3 sequence reads: CATSQAYSNQPQHF. CDR3 DNA: TGTGCCACCAGCCAGGCCTATAGCAATCAGCCCCAGCATTTT.

The V gene is TRBV20-1, the J gene TRBJ2-7; no clear D. The germline CDR1 and CDR2 sequences are DFQATT and SNEGSKA (reference sequence). V was trimmed by 4 bases and J by 2 bases, leaving 6 bases between them. The CDR3 length is 11 residues. The CDR3 coding sequence is TGCAGTGCTATTTCCGCCTACGAGCAGTACTTC. Protein product: CSAISAYEQYF.

This chain joins TRBV9 and TRBJ2-7, with 12 positions matching TRBD1. Losses at the gene ends were 6 bases for V and 5 bases for J; bases not matched to a gene: 9. Per the germline V gene, CDR1 is SGDLS and CDR2 is YYNGEE. The CDR3 is 15 residues long. CDR3 loop: CASNPLGTGGHEQYF. CDR3 DNA sequence: TGTGCCAGCAACCCCTTGGGGACAGGGGGCCACGAGCAGTACTTC.

J is TRBJ2-7 and V is TRBV7-2; perhaps TRBD2 as D (6 bases). The germline gives CDR1 SGHTA, CDR2 FQGNSA. The CDR3 is 16 amino acids. Deletions cut 1 base from V and 6 bases from J, with 19 bases between. Here the CDR3 reads CASSLESGSFPREQYF. CDR3 nucleotides: TGTGCCAGCAGCTTAGAATCCGGGAGTTTCCCCCGCGAGCAGTACTTC.

The chain has TRBV18 and TRBJ2-5; 10 nucleotides align to TRBD1. Germline-derived CDR1 and CDR2 are KGHSH and LQKENI. The length of the CDR3 is 15 residues. J gave up 1 base and V 3 bases, and 2 bases lay outside the gene matches. CDR3 loop: CASSPGTGVQETQYF. The CDR3 bases are TGTGCCAGCTCACCCGGGACAGGGGTCCAAGAGACCCAGTACTTC.